These T cell receptor beta chains were read from a single sample in a study of blood T cell repertoires in COVID-19. Profiled with immunoSEQ multiplex PCR; TCRdb holds only in-frame clones, not every one. The sample contains 130,000 to 150,000 clones, roughly 90% of which appear only once. The sample consisted of PBMCs or T cells enriched from blood (not recorded which). Receptors originate from a woman aged 30 to 39 with acute COVID-19. Each CDR3 is given with its conserved first and last residue. The D gene is left open where the match is weak. For some rows the clone size is stated as once, few or many, or as a class when expanded; others skip it.

cdr3_aa | cdr3_nt | clone_size | j_call | d_call | v_call
CASSWAGGNTEAFF | TGCGCCAGCAGCTGGGCCGGAGGGAACACTGAAGCTTTCTTT | . | TRBJ1-1 | . | TRBV5-1
CASREDSQFSPLHF | TGTGCCAGCAGAGAGGACAGTCAATTTTCACCCCTCCACTTT | few | TRBJ1-6 | . | TRBV2
CASSLHPGTGGDHKYGYTF | TGTGCCAGCAGCCTACACCCTGGGACAGGGGGAGACCACAAATATGGCTACACCTTC | . | TRBJ1-2 | TRBD1 | TRBV7-2
CASSSDAGAFYEQYF | TGCGCCAGCAGCTCCGACGCGGGAGCTTTCTACGAGCAGTACTTC | . | TRBJ2-7 | TRBD2 | TRBV5-1
CAGHLSGTGTDTQYF | TGTGCCGGACACCTATCCGGGACAGGCACCGATACGCAGTATTTT | few | TRBJ2-3 | TRBD1 | TRBV30
CASSPRTGPSVSYGYTF | TGTGCCAGTAGTCCCCGGACAGGCCCCTCTGTAAGCTATGGCTACACCTTC | . | TRBJ1-2 | TRBD1 | TRBV19
CASSPGLAESYEQYF | TGCGCCAGCAGCCCCGGACTAGCGGAGTCCTACGAGCAGTACTTC | . | TRBJ2-7 | TRBD2 | TRBV4-3
CASSPRGTMADTQYF | TGTGCCAGCAGCCCTAGAGGGACTATGGCAGATACGCAGTATTTT | . | TRBJ2-3 | TRBD2 | TRBV7-2
CASSQVVGGAKNIQYF | TGTGCCAGCAGCCAAGTGGTCGGGGGAGCCAAAAACATTCAGTACTTC | . | TRBJ2-4 | . | TRBV3-1/TRBV3-2
CASSLTDNTEAFF | TGTGCCAGCTCGCTCACAGACAACACTGAAGCTTTCTTT | once | TRBJ1-1 | . | TRBV18
CASSMTGYYGYTF | TGTGCCAGCAGTATGACAGGGTACTATGGCTACACCTTC | . | TRBJ1-2 | TRBD1 | TRBV12-3/TRBV12-4
CASSAGQPNSPLHF | TGTGCCAGCAGCGCGGGACAGCCAAATTCACCCCTCCACTTT | . | TRBJ1-6 | TRBD1 | TRBV5-4
CASSQEPSGYNEQFF | TGTGCCAGCAGCCAAGAGCCTAGCGGTTACAATGAGCAGTTCTTC | . | TRBJ2-1 | TRBD2 | TRBV3-1/TRBV3-2
CASSLSGQGYGYTF | TGTGCCAGCAGTTTATCCGGACAGGGCTATGGCTACACCTTC | . | TRBJ1-2 | TRBD1 | TRBV27
CASSVLSGRTPTYEQYF | TGTGCCAGTAGTGTACTTTCCGGGAGAACCCCAACCTACGAGCAGTACTTC | once | TRBJ2-7 | . | TRBV19
CASSPPGLEQPQHF | TGTGCCAGCAGCCCCCCCGGTTTGGAGCAGCCCCAGCATTTT | . | TRBJ1-5 | . | TRBV9
CASSQDLGLAGESYNEQFF | TGCGCCAGCAGCCAAGATCTAGGACTAGCGGGAGAGTCCTACAATGAGCAGTTCTTC | . | TRBJ2-1 | TRBD2 | TRBV4-3
CASSYSISSGRNEQFF | TGTGCCAGCAGTTACTCGATAAGTAGCGGGAGGAATGAGCAGTTCTTC | . | TRBJ2-1 | TRBD2 | TRBV6-5